The source of this T cell receptor beta chain is a study of T cell clones after liver transplantation. Study details: TCRbeta sequencing after a pre-transplant mixed lymphocyte reaction identified graft-donor-reactive clones, later tracked in post-transplant blood. As an antigen-independent comparator, third-party-reactive TCRbeta sequences came from pre-transplant mixed lymphocyte reactions. Whole-study results and caveats: Circulating graft-donor-reactive CD4 TCRbeta sequences fell significantly post-transplant in 5 of 8 subjects.

The assay was immunoSEQ multiplex PCR, and TCRdb's table has in-frame clones only and misses some. Altogether approximately 68,000 clones are present, approximately 80% being singletons, with the ten largest covering over 0.45%. Regarding this clone: The antigen is undetermined.

Trimming left V 5 bases short and J 4 bases short, with 10 bases between. This CDR3 contains 13 residues. Germline-derived CDR1 and CDR2 are SGHTA and FQGNSA. The source of this sequence is a human donor who received a liver transplant. This specimen consisted of CD4+ T cells from blood, obtained before liver transplant. The chain employs TRBV7-2 and TRBJ2-3, with D unresolved. In DNA form, the CDR3 reads TGTGCCAGCAGCAGAACAGAGGCAGATACGCAGTATTTT. Translation: CASSRTEADTQYF.